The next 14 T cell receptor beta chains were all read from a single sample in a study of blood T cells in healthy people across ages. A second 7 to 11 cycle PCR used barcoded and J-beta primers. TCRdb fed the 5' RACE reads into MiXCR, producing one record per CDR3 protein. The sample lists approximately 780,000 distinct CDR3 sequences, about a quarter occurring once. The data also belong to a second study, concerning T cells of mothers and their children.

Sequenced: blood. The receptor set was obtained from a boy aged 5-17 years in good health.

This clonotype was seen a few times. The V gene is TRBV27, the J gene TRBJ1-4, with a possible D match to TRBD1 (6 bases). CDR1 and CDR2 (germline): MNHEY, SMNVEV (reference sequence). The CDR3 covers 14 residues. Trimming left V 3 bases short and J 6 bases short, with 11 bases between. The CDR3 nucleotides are TGTGCCAGCAGTTTTCAGGGGAGCTATGAAAAACTGTTTTTT. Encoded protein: CASSFQGSYEKLFF.

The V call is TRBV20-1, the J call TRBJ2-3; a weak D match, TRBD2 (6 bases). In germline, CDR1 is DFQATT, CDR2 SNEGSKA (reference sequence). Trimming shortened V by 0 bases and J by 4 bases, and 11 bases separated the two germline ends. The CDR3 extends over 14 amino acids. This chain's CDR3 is CSARERGRADTQYF. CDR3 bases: TGCAGTGCTAGAGAGCGGGGTAGGGCAGATACGCAGTATTTT.

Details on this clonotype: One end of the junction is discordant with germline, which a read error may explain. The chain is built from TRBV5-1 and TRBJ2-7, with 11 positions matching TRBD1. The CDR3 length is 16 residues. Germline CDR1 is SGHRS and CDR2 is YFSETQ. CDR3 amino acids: CACSSYSGQGAREQYF. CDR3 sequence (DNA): TGCGCCTGCAGCTCCTACTCTGGACAGGGGGCGAGGGAGCAGTACTTC.

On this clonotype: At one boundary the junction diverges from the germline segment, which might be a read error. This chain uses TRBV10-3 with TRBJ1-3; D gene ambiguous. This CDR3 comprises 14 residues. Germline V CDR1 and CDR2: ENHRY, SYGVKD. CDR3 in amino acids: CAISKSRTGNTIYF. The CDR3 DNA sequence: TGTGCCATCAGTAAGTCGAGGACTGGAAACACCATATATTTT.

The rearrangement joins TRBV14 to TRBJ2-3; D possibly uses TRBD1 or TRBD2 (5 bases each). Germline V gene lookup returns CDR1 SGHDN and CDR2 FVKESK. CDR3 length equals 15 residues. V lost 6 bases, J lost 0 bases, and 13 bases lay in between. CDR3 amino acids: CASSQWDGSTDTQYF. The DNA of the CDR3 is TGTGCCAGCAGTCAGTGGGACGGCAGCACAGATACGCAGTATTTT.

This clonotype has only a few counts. The CDR3 DNA is TGTGCCAGCAGTGGCGGCGGGGGGCCCTCGGGCGAGCAGTACTTC. Protein product: CASSGGGGPSGEQYF. The chain recombines TRBV28 with TRBJ2-1, with TRBD2 matching 8 bases. With the DNA end fitting TRBJ2-7 better, the J assignment may be wrong. The length of the CDR3 is 15 residues. Germline CDR1 MDHEN, CDR2 SYDVKM.

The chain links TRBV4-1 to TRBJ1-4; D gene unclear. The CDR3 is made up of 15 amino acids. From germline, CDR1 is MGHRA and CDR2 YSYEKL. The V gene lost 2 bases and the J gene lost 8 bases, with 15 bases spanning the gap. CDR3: CASSQLTSGEEKLFF. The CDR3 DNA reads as TGCGCCAGCAGCCAACTGACGTCGGGTGAAGAAAAACTGTTTTTT.

The CDR3 coding sequence is TGCGCCAGCAGCGCGGGACAGTCGATCGGCTACACCTTC. This translates into CASSAGQSIGYTF. The V and J genes are TRBV5-1 and TRBJ1-2; 7 bases align to TRBD1. This CDR3 has 13 residues. Germline assignment: CDR1 SGHRS and CDR2 YFSETQ. V gave up 4 bases and J gave up 8 bases; unmatched junction bases: 8. Using reference TRBV5-1 and TRBJ1-2 for the parts outside the CDR3, the full variable domain is KAGVTQTPRYLIKTRGQQVTLSCSPISGHRSVSWYQQTPGQGLQFLFEYFSETQRNKGNFPGRFSGRQFSNSRSEMNVSTLELGDSALYLCASSAGQSIGYTFGSGTRLTVV.

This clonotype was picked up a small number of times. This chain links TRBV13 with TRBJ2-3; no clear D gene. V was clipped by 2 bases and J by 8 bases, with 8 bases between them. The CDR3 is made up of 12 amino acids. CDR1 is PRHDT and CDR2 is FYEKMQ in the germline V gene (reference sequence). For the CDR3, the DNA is TGTGCCAGCAGCTTAACCCGCGCTACGCAGTATTTT. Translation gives CASSLTRATQYF. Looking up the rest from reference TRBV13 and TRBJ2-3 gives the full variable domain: AAGVIQSPRHLIKEKRETATLKCYPIPRHDTVYWYQQGPGQDPQFLISFYEKMQSDKGSIPDRFSAQQFSDYHSELNMSSLELGDSALYFCASSLTRATQYFGPGTRLTVL.

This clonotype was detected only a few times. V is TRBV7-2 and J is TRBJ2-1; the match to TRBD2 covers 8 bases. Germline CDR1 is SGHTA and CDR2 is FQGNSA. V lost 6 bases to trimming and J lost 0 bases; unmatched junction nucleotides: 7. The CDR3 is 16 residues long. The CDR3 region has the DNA TGTGCCAGCAGTTATCCGGGGGGGCGCTCCTACAATGAGCAGTTCTTC. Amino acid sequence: CASSYPGGRSYNEQFF.

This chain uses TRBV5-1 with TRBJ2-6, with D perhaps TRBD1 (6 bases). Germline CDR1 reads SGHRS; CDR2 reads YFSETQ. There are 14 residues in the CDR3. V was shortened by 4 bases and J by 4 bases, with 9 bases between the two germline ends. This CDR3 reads CASSKTGGANVLTF. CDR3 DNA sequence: TGCGCCAGCAGCAAAACAGGGGGGGCCAACGTCCTGACTTTC.

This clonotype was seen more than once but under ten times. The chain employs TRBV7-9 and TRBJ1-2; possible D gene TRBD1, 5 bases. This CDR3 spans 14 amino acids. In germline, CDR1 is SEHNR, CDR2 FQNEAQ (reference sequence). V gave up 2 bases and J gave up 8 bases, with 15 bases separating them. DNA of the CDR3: TGTGCCAGCAGCTTATTCGCAGGGCTGGAAGGCTACACCTTC. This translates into CASSLFAGLEGYTF. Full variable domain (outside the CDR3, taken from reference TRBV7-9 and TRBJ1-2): DTGVSQNPRHKITKRGQNVTFRCDPISEHNRLYWYRQTLGQGPEFLTYFQNEAQLEKSRLLSDRFSAERPKGSFSTLEIQRTEQGDSAMYLCASSLFAGLEGYTFGSGTRLTVV.

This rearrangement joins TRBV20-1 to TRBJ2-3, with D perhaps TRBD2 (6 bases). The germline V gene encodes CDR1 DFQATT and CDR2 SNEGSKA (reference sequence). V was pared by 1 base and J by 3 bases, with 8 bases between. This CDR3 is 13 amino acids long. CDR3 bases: TGCAGTGCTAGAGCCGGAGGGACAGATACGCAGTATTTT. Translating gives CSARAGGTDTQYF.

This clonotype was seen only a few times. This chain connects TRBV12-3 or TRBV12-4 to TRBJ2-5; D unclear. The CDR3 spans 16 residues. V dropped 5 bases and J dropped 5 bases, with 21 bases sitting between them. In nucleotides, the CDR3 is TGTGCCAGCAGTCCCTCAGCTGCCATTTTCTCGGAGACCCAGTACTTC. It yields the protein CASSPSAAIFSETQYF.